This T cell receptor beta chain comes out of a study of OX40 agonist ivuxolimab in advanced cancers. The study, taken as a whole, reports: Relative to CD4+, CD8+ T cells held more expanded clones on average. The authors did not determine the antigen specificity of the expanded peripheral T cells. Part of the nonresponder group also had normalized T-cell clonal expansion that was low.

For this clone: The antigen is not known.

Clones were sequenced by immunoSEQ multiplex PCR, and TCRdb holds only the in-frame ones, with some missing. The table has some 40,000 clones, 85% to 95% seen once. Sequencing was performed on CD4+ or CD8+ T cells sorted from blood, taken in a trial of the OX40 agonist ivuxolimab. This TCR came from an adult with an advanced solid tumor such as melanoma, head and neck, liver or kidney cancer.

The CDR3 protein is CASSVGVSEQYF. CDR3 coding DNA: TGTGCCAGCAGTGTTGGGGTTTCCGAGCAGTACTTC. The rearrangement links TRBV6-1 to TRBJ2-7; D uncertain. The V gene's germline CDR1 is MNHNS and CDR2 SASEGT. CDR3 length equals 12 residues. The V and J ends lost 4 bases and 6 bases respectively, with 10 bases between them.